These 20 T cell receptor beta chains were all obtained from the same sample, sequenced in a study of Ad26.COV2.S vaccination and SARS-CoV-2 variants. Generated by immunoSEQ multiplex PCR, the TCRdb table keeps only in-frame clones and is missing some. The data contain about 440,000 clones, around nine tenths of them singletons. Treatment noted: roughly 20 received Ad26.COV2.S at low or high dose, single or two shots; roughly five received placebo; per-sample allocation not given. The samples date from day 63 after the first vaccine or placebo injection. The sequenced sample was peripheral blood, obtained in a trial of Ad26.COV2.S vaccine versus placebo. These receptors all come from a person between 18 and 65 years old who received the Ad26.COV2.S COVID-19 vaccine or a placebo.

The chain has TRBV3-1 (or the pseudogene TRBV3-2) and TRBJ1-2, with D possibly TRBD1 on 5 matching bases. Germline lookup yields CDR1 LGHDT and CDR2 YNNKEL (reference sequence). V was trimmed by 6 bases and J by 3 bases, leaving 8 bases between them. The CDR3 runs to 12 residues. CDR3 residues: CASSKTDYGYTF. DNA of the CDR3: TGTGCCAGCAGTAAGACAGACTATGGCTACACCTTC.

The rearrangement joins TRBV7-3 to TRBJ2-1; 8 nucleotides match TRBD2. The CDR3 has 15 residues. CDR1 is SGHTA, CDR2 FQGTGA, per germline. V lost 5 bases to trimming and J lost 7 bases; unmatched junction nucleotides: 10. DNA for the CDR3: TGTGCCAGCAGCCCCGGGGTAGCGGGACAAAATGAGCAGTTCTTC. Protein: CASSPGVAGQNEQFF. Complete variable domain (other parts from reference TRBV7-3 and TRBJ2-1): GAGVSQTPSNKVTEKGKYVELRCDPISGHTALYWYRQSLGQGPEFLIYFQGTGAADDSGLPNDRFFAVRPEGSVSTLKIQRTERGDSAVYLCASSPGVAGQNEQFFGPGTRLTVL.

This clone was recorded once. This sequence joins TRBV19 and TRBJ2-3, with 8 positions matching TRBD1. The germline gives CDR1 LNHDA, CDR2 SQIVND (reference sequence). The length of the CDR3 is 14 residues. V lost 0 bases and J lost 4; bases outside the gene matches: 0. CDR3 sequence reads: CASSIETGADTQYF. As DNA, the CDR3 is TGTGCCAGTAGTATAGAGACAGGGGCAGATACGCAGTATTTT.

The genes are TRBV9 and TRBJ1-4; 7 nucleotides line up with TRBD1. The CDR3 contains 14 residues. In germline, CDR1 is SGDLS, CDR2 YYNGEE. Trimming cost V 0 bases and J 7 bases; bases outside gene matches: 3. The CDR3 reads CASSVAGGGEKLFF. In DNA, the CDR3 is TGTGCCAGCAGCGTAGCAGGGGGAGGTGAAAAACTGTTTTTT.

The gene calls are TRBV5-6 and TRBJ2-5, with D uncertain. The germline V gene has CDR1 SGHDT and CDR2 YYEEEE. The CDR3 runs to 14 residues. V lost 0 bases and J 0 bases, leaving 6 bases between the germline ends. CDR3 sequence reads: CASSLDTNQETQYF. DNA for the CDR3: TGTGCCAGCAGCTTGGACACGAACCAAGAGACCCAGTACTTC.

The table lists this clone with a count of one. V gene TRBV6-5 combines with J gene TRBJ1-4; D is possibly TRBD1 (5 bases). V gave up 0 bases and J gave up 7 bases, with 9 bases separating them. Germline loops: CDR1 MNHEY, CDR2 SVGAGI. This CDR3 has 14 residues. In nucleotides, the CDR3 is TGTGCCAGCAGTTACTCAACAGGTGGTGAAAAACTGTTTTTT. Encoded protein: CASSYSTGGEKLFF.

The chain couples TRBV28 to TRBJ2-2; D is possibly TRBD1 (5 bases). V was trimmed by 5 bases and J by 1 base, leaving 14 bases between them. From germline, CDR1 is MDHEN and CDR2 SYDVKM. The CDR3 is 16 amino acids. This CDR3 is CASSVISGLNTGELFF. The CDR3 coding sequence is TGTGCCAGCAGTGTAATTTCAGGGCTGAACACCGGGGAGCTGTTTTTT.

The chain recombines TRBV19 with TRBJ1-2, with 9 bases aligning to TRBD1. This CDR3 region has 14 residues. V gave up 10 bases and J gave up 8 bases; unmatched junction bases: 14. Germline lookup yields CDR1 LNHDA and CDR2 SQIVND (reference sequence). The CDR3, as DNA: TGTGCCAAACAGGGGGCGCAGGGTTCTAGCGGCTACACCTTC. It specifies CAKQGAQGSSGYTF.

This clone appeared once. This chain links TRBV21-1 with TRBJ2-6; the table's D gene call, TRBD2, was not cross checked with the DNA. TRBV21-1 is shown as a pseudogene. This CDR3 is 20 amino acids long. The CDR3 protein is CASSKGRASGRASGANVLTF. CDR3 nucleotide sequence: TGTGCCAGCAGCAAAGGACGGGCTAGCGGGAGGGCCTCTGGGGCCAACGTCCTGACTTTC.

This clone was observed a few times. The gene calls are TRBV5-1 and TRBJ1-2, with TRBD1 matching 9 bases. V was pared by 4 bases and J by 5 bases, with 3 bases of the junction left unmatched. Germline V gene sequence: CDR1 SGHRS, CDR2 YFSETQ. This CDR3 comprises 13 residues. The CDR3 loop reads CASSPDRGYGYTF. The CDR3 region has the DNA TGCGCCAGCAGCCCGGACAGGGGATATGGCTACACCTTC.

The V call is TRBV5-6, the J call TRBJ1-5; TRBD1 might be the D (6 bases). From germline, CDR1 is SGHDT and CDR2 YYEEEE. This CDR3 comprises 15 residues. V dropped 2 bases and J dropped 3 bases, with 12 bases sitting between them. The CDR3 nucleotides are TGTGCCAGCAGCTTATCGGGACACTTCAATCAGCCCCAGCATTTT. This translates into CASSLSGHFNQPQHF.

V gene TRBV28 combines with J gene TRBJ2-3; D not resolved. CDR1 and CDR2 (germline): MDHEN, SYDVKM. Trimming pared 6 bases from V and 4 bases from J, leaving 17 bases between. The CDR3 covers 15 residues. The CDR3 region is CASSPVASGPDTQYF. CDR3 nucleotide sequence: TGTGCCAGCAGCCCCGTAGCTTCTGGCCCAGATACGCAGTATTTT.

In this sample, this clone turned up once. The CDR3 spells CAWSVQGQGVTIYF. CDR3 bases: TGTGCCTGGAGTGTACAGGGACAGGGGGTCACCATATATTTT. The V and J genes are TRBV30 and TRBJ1-3; 11 bases map to TRBD1. The germline V gene has CDR1 GTSNPN and CDR2 SVGIG (reference sequence). The V segment lost 0 bases and the J segment 9 bases; nucleotides outside the gene matches: 4. The length of the CDR3 is 14 residues.

J is TRBJ2-3 and V is TRBV9, with D perhaps TRBD2 (5 bases). CDR1 and CDR2 (germline): SGDLS, YYNGEE. This CDR3 has 15 amino acids. Deletions cut 5 bases from V and 0 bases from J, with 13 bases between. The CDR3 bases are TGTGCCAGCAGTCTTGGTAGCGCCAGCACAGATACGCAGTATTTT. Amino acid sequence: CASSLGSASTDTQYF.

The chain couples TRBV12-3 or TRBV12-4 to TRBJ2-7; 8 positions match TRBD2. CDR3 length: 13 residues. The J segment lost 2 bases and the V segment lost 5 bases, leaving 2 bases of the junction unmatched. This chain's CDR3 is CASSKGLAYEQYF. For the CDR3, the DNA is TGTGCCAGCAGTAAGGGACTAGCCTACGAGCAGTACTTC.

The J gene is TRBJ2-7, the V gene TRBV27; D possibly matches TRBD1 or TRBD2 (5 bases each). The CDR3 is 11 residues long. V was cut by 6 bases and J by 12 bases, with 15 bases left in between. From germline, CDR1 is MNHEY and CDR2 SMNVEV (reference sequence). CDR3 residues: CASSLGPRWYF. The CDR3 DNA sequence: TGTGCCAGCAGCCTGGGACCGAGGTGGTACTTC.

In its sample, this clone was seen a few times. The chain employs TRBV1 and TRBJ2-7; TRBD1 is the table's D call, not checked against the DNA. TRBV1 is classified as a pseudogene. This CDR3 region has 12 residues. The CDR3 nucleotides read TGCACCAGCAGCAAACAGGGCTACGAGCAGTACTTC. It codes for CTSSKQGYEQYF.

The chain couples TRBV7-9 to TRBJ1-4; D is ambiguous. The V gene lost 4 bases and the J gene lost 3 bases, with 9 bases spanning the gap. CDR1 SEHNR and CDR2 FQNEAQ come from the germline V gene (reference sequence). This CDR3 region has 14 residues. The CDR3 protein is CASSYLVPNEKLFF. The CDR3 DNA reads TGTGCCAGCAGCTATTTAGTCCCTAATGAAAAACTGTTTTTT.

This chain uses TRBV19 with TRBJ1-5; TRBD1 matches 7 bases. CDR1 LNHDA and CDR2 SQIVND come from the germline V gene (reference sequence). The CDR3 runs to 15 residues. V lost 8 bases, J lost 6 bases, and 13 bases stayed unmatched. The CDR3 sequence is CASGRDTGEGQPQHF. The CDR3 DNA is TGTGCCAGTGGCCGCGATACAGGGGAGGGTCAGCCCCAGCATTTT. The whole variable domain, filled in from reference TRBV19 and TRBJ1-5, reads DGGITQSPKYLFRKEGQNVTLSCEQNLNHDAMYWYRQDPGQGLRLIYYSQIVNDFQKGDIAEGYSVSREKKESFPLTVTSAQKNPTAFYLCASGRDTGEGQPQHFGDGTRLSIL.

This clone was counted between two and nine times. This chain uses TRBV12-5 with TRBJ2-2; TRBD2 is a possible D gene (5 bases). Germline lookup yields CDR1 LGHNT and CDR2 FRNRAP. Trimming removed 1 base from V and 12 bases from J, with 21 bases in between. The CDR3 contains 16 residues. The CDR3 nucleotides are TGTGCTAGTGGTTTGGCCCCTCTAGCTCGCACGGTTAAGCTGTTTTTT. Translation: CASGLAPLARTVKLFF.